The entry below describes one T cell receptor (beta chain). The record originates from a study of cytotoxic CD8 clonotypes in ibrutinib-treated CLL. Study overall: Of the patients, 11 were relapsed/refractory, approximately 15 treatment-naive and approximately 18 IGHV unmutated. Median treatment time before response sampling was around twelve months, range 6 to 36.

Profiling relied on immunoSEQ multiplex PCR, and the TCRdb table lists in-frame clones only, not all of them. The table records 15,000 to 20,000 clones, about 81% of them present only once. This CDR3 is 12 amino acids long. Germline trimming cut 7 bases from V and 7 bases from J; bases unmatched to any gene: 9. From germline, CDR1 is SQVTM and CDR2 ANQGSEA. Frozen PBMC stocks contributed around 2 micrograms of genomic DNA to the TCR beta libraries. This sequence joins TRBV29-1 and TRBJ1-2; 7 nucleotides line up with TRBD1. This sequence was found in a human donor with chronic lymphocytic leukemia. The material was PBMCs, obtained before ibrutinib treatment. CDR3 coding DNA: TGCAGCGGCCCTCGGCAGGGGGGTGGCTACACCTTC. It yields the protein CSGPRQGGGYTF.